This note documents a single TCR beta chain sequence. This sample is part of a study of cytomegalovirus exposure and HLA in healthy donors. Profiling relied on immunoSEQ multiplex PCR, and the TCRdb table lists in-frame clones only, not all of them. The data hold 90,000 to 150,000 clones, with more than 75% observed a single time. This receptor was taken from a man aged 18 to 30 in good health and CMV-seronegative. Material: PBMCs.

Here the CDR3 DNA reads TGTGCCAGCAGCTTTACAGGGGGAACCTACGAGCAGTACTTC. It encodes CASSFTGGTYEQYF. The rearrangement joins TRBV7-9 to TRBJ2-7; 8 nucleotides agree with TRBD1. There are 14 residues in the CDR3. V lost 3 bases to trimming and J lost 2 bases; unmatched junction nucleotides: 3. Germline values: CDR1 SEHNR, CDR2 FQNEAQ (reference sequence).